The sequence of this T cell receptor beta chain was determined in a study of T cell repertoires in cytomegalovirus infection (dated by TCRdb to 2018 to 2020). Some background on the complete study: Alongside well-studied HLA-B-restricted epitopes, the peptide stimulations were aimed at recently identified HLA-C-restricted CMV epitopes, whose presentation resists viral immunomodulation. Donor HLA type was relevant to the analysis, as public TCR beta signatures indicated carriage of CMV infection together with the matching HLA type.

For CDR1 and CDR2, the germline V gene (reference sequence) lists DFQATT and SNEGSKA. V is shortened by 6 bases, J by 8 bases, and the region joining them spans 12 bases. Reading from cysteine to phenylalanine, the CDR3 counts 11 amino acids. Solely the CDR3 DNA is kept, with 33 bases framed from the first base. Instrument on record: Illumina HiSeq 1500. Clones were called with MiXCR by TCRdb after fastp trimmed the public reads at Q25, and only in-frame beta chains were retained. Every entry covers one CDR3 protein and lists the most common genes and DNA from its rows. Within this sample are approximately 280,000 distinct CDR3 sequences, with roughly 21% of them counted one time only. The top ten clones comprise approximately 19% of the sample. What this sample's treatment or condition label stands for: in vitro stimulation with specific CMV peptide epitopes to enrich CMV-specific T cells. This clonotype has ten or more counts. No cognate antigen has been identified for it. Per-base qualities were not stored, and no clone one base away is much larger.

General findings and caveats noted by the study authors: Carriers of CMV infection plus the relevant HLA type were discriminated by the cumulative frequency of public TCR beta family members in the study cohort and in an independent roughly 320-donor cohort. The ex vivo response was dominated by HLA-C-restricted CMV-specific TCR beta clonotypes, and the single most frequent clonotype in two of eight donors was supplied by these HLA-C-restricted clonotypes.

This receptor was identified in a human donor in good health (CMV status not recorded). Some clones in this sample may be carry-over from other donors' samples. The source material was cultured PBMCs, sampled from culture after CMV antigen stimulation. Here the chain combines TRBV20-1 and TRBJ2-3; 6 matching bases give a weak D call of TRBD2. CDR3 loop: CSATGLTTQYF. The DNA is TGCAGTGCAACCGGACTAACTACGCAGTATTTT.